This is a list of T cell receptor beta chains from one sample in a study of T cells after yellow fever vaccination. TCRdb re-called the 5' RACE reads through MiXCR, storing one row per CDR3 protein. This table holds some 260,000 distinct CDR3 sequences, around 5.2% found once. The source was CD4+ T cells sorted from PBMCs, collected on the day of the yellow fever booster vaccination. The receptors shown here come from a man aged 18 to 35 who received the YFV17D yellow fever vaccine. Both conserved end residues are part of each CDR3. A D gene is named only where the DNA matches it firmly. The size field is filled for only some rows; it gives once, few, many or a size class.

. TRBJ1-1 TRBV12-3/TRBV12-4 . TGTGCCAGCACGGGGCAGTTGAACACTGAAGCTTTCTTT CASTGQLNTEAFF
many TRBJ2-1 TRBV5-1 TRBD1 TGCGCCAGCAGCTTGCCTCTGGGACAGGTTTACCATGAGCAGTTCTTC CASSLPLGQVYHEQFF
. TRBJ1-2 TRBV7-2 TRBD1 TGTGCCAGCAGCCCGAGACGGACAGGCAACTATGGCTACACCTTC CASSPRRTGNYGYTF
few TRBJ2-1 TRBV28 . TGTGCCAGCAGCCCCACAGGGAAGGACAATGAGCAGTTCTTC CASSPTGKDNEQFF
few TRBJ2-2 TRBV5-1 . TGCGCCAGCAGAGGGGAGACAGAGTACACCGGGGAGCTGTTTTTT CASRGETEYTGELFF
. TRBJ2-5 TRBV6-6 TRBD2 TGTGCCAGCACCCCGGGACTAGCGTGGGAGACCCAGTACTTC CASTPGLAWETQYF
many TRBJ2-1 TRBV7-9 . TGTGCCAGCAGCTACTCCTCCTACAATGAGCAGTTCTTC CASSYSSYNEQFF
few TRBJ1-3 TRBV6-5 TRBD1 TGTGCCAGCAGTTACAGGGGGCGGTATGGAAACACCATATATTTT CASSYRGRYGNTIYF
. TRBJ2-1 TRBV12-3/TRBV12-4 TRBD2 TGTGCCAGCAGTTTAGCCCGCGGGGGGTTTTTTGATGAGCAGTTCTTC CASSLARGGFFDEQFF
few TRBJ2-2 TRBV11-1 . TGTGCCAGCAGCTTCGGGGGGCGCCCCGGGGAGCTGTTTTTT CASSFGGRPGELFF